This T cell receptor (beta chain) stems from a study of early T cells in non-severe SARS-CoV-2 infection. One entry per CDR3 protein, called by TCRdb with MiXCR from the 5' RACE reads. The sample shows about 49,000 distinct CDR3 sequences, about an eighth of them seen only once. This clonotype has a count of ten or more. The germline V gene encodes CDR1 SGHKS and CDR2 YYEKEE (reference sequence). V gave up 5 bases and J gave up 2 bases; unmatched junction bases: 5. This CDR3 comprises 15 residues. The clonotype was recovered from an adult who was a healthcare worker with PCR-confirmed SARS-CoV-2 infection or an uninfected control (not recorded which). The sample consisted of whole blood. V is TRBV5-5 and J is TRBJ1-5; 9 bases fit TRBD1. CDR3 protein: CASSLTGGRNQPQHF. The CDR3 DNA reads TGTGCCAGCAGTTTGACAGGGGGGCGCAATCAGCCCCAGCATTTT.